What follows are 15 T cell receptor beta chains derived from one specimen sequenced in a study of blood T cell repertoires in COVID-19. The repertoire was sequenced with immunoSEQ multiplex PCR; TCRdb's copy has only in-frame clones and lacks some. Among about 73,000 clones listed, about nine tenths were seen once. Material for sequencing was peripheral blood. These receptors all stem from a woman between 18 and 30 years old with acute or convalescent COVID-19.

The chain combines TRBV25-1 with TRBJ1-2; a weak D match, TRBD1 (6 bases). The CDR3 is 16 amino acids. V lost 1 base, J lost 4 bases, and 16 bases lay in between. Germline V gene lookup returns CDR1 MGHDK and CDR2 SYGVNS. CDR3 protein: CASSEWYRGGSYGYTF. The CDR3 nucleotides read TGTGCCAGCAGTGAATGGTATAGGGGGGGGAGCTATGGCTACACCTTC.

The chain employs TRBV27 and TRBJ1-1, with D possibly TRBD1 on 6 matching bases. From germline, CDR1 is MNHEY and CDR2 SMNVEV (reference sequence). The CDR3 is made up of 16 amino acids. V was clipped by 5 bases and J by 0 bases, with 16 bases between them. CDR3 region: CASSPWDNIMNTEAFF. The CDR3 coding sequence is TGTGCCAGCAGTCCGTGGGACAACATCATGAACACTGAAGCTTTCTTT.

This chain connects TRBV5-1 to TRBJ2-3, with a possible D match to TRBD2 (6 bases). Germline CDR1 is SGHRS and CDR2 is YFSETQ. This CDR3 is built from 15 residues. V gave up 0 bases and J gave up 5 bases, with 13 bases separating them. CDR3 amino acids: CASSLASAEKDTQYF. DNA of the CDR3: TGCGCCAGCAGCTTGGCTAGCGCCGAGAAAGATACGCAGTATTTT.

The gene calls are TRBV6-6 and TRBJ1-1, with D possibly being TRBD1 (5 bases). The CDR3 has 12 residues. Per the germline V gene, CDR1 is MNHNY and CDR2 is SVGAGI (reference sequence). The V gene lost 5 bases and the J gene lost 1 base, with 5 bases spanning the gap. This CDR3 reads CASSTGNTEAFF. CDR3 in DNA: TGTGCCAGCAGTACAGGGAACACTGAAGCTTTCTTT.

This sequence joins TRBV10-3 and TRBJ1-1; tentatively, D is TRBD1 (5 bases). The CDR3 is 14 amino acids. Germline-derived CDR1 and CDR2 are ENHRY and SYGVKD. The V end lost 10 bases, the J end lost 5 bases, and 20 bases lay between the germline ends. The CDR3 spells CATSRVSGGTEAFF. As DNA, the CDR3 is TGTGCCACCAGCCGGGTGTCCGGGGGGACTGAAGCTTTCTTT.

The chain uses TRBV6-5 and TRBJ1-2; 10 nucleotides agree with TRBD1. This CDR3 comprises 15 residues. Germline assignment: CDR1 MNHEY and CDR2 SVGAGI. V shed 6 bases and J 6 bases; nucleotides not matched to a gene: 10. CDR3 coding DNA: TGTGCCAGCAGACTCGGGCCCGGGACAGGGGATGGCTACACCTTC. Encoded protein: CASRLGPGTGDGYTF.

The V and J genes are TRBV6-5 and TRBJ2-7; 7 bases align to TRBD1. J gave up 5 bases and V 11 bases, and 6 bases lay outside the gene matches. Germline CDR1 MNHEY, CDR2 SVGAGI. This CDR3 has 11 amino acids. The CDR3 protein is CAAGGGNEQYF. Written as DNA, the CDR3 is TGTGCCGCAGGGGGTGGAAACGAGCAGTACTTC.

This chain uses TRBV11-2 with TRBJ2-1; a possible D gene is TRBD1 (8 bases). CDR1 and CDR2 from the germline V gene are SGHAT and FQNNGV. This CDR3 has 18 amino acids. Trimming took 0 bases from V and 8 from J, leaving 23 bases between them. CDR3 in DNA: TGTGCCAGCAGCTTAGAAGGGAGGGTCAGGGGGCGCGTCGATGAGCAGTTCTTC. Translated: CASSLEGRVRGRVDEQFF.

CDR3 loop: CASKSGVNTEAFF. As DNA, the CDR3 is TGTGCCAGCAAGTCAGGGGTGAACACTGAAGCTTTCTTT. V gene TRBV12-3 or TRBV12-4 combines with J gene TRBJ1-1; D is perhaps TRBD1 (6 bases). The V end was cut by 7 bases, the J end by 0 bases, with 9 bases between. The CDR3 loop spans 13 amino acids.

This clone was observed a handful of times. V gene TRBV9 combines with J gene TRBJ2-7; TRBD1 is a possible D gene (5 bases). Per the germline V gene, CDR1 is SGDLS and CDR2 is YYNGEE. The CDR3 loop spans 14 amino acids. V was shortened by 4 bases and J by 2 bases, with 13 bases between the two germline ends. The CDR3 sequence is CASSLTASPYEQYF. The CDR3 DNA follows: TGTGCCAGCAGCTTGACAGCTTCCCCCTACGAGCAGTACTTC.

This clone was detected a few times. This sequence joins TRBV30 and TRBJ1-1; TRBD1 is a possible D gene (5 bases). The V end was cut by 4 bases, the J end by 4 bases, with 19 bases between. The CDR3 loop spans 15 amino acids. Germline lookup yields CDR1 GTSNPN and CDR2 SVGIG (reference sequence). The CDR3 reads CAWKASRGVRTEAFF. In DNA, the CDR3 is TGTGCCTGGAAGGCGTCGCGGGGCGTACGCACTGAAGCTTTCTTT.

The rearrangement joins TRBV7-9 to TRBJ1-1; TRBD1 aligns across 8 bases. Germline values: CDR1 SEHNR, CDR2 FQNEAQ (reference sequence). CDR3 size: 15 residues. V lost 4 bases, J lost 1 base, and 5 bases stayed unmatched. CDR3 protein: CASSWETGGNTEAFF. The DNA of the CDR3 is TGTGCCAGCAGCTGGGAAACAGGGGGGAACACTGAAGCTTTCTTT.

The chain has TRBV10-2 and TRBJ1-1; D uncertain. V was trimmed by 6 bases and J by 1 base, leaving 12 bases between them. The CDR3 length is 14 residues. The V gene's germline CDR1 is WSHSY and CDR2 SAAADI. This CDR3 reads CASRRPGKNTEAFF. CDR3 DNA: TGCGCCAGCAGACGACCCGGGAAGAACACTGAAGCTTTCTTT.

The V gene is TRBV6-5, the J gene TRBJ2-1; TRBD1 might be the D (5 bases). Germline V gene lookup returns CDR1 MNHEY and CDR2 SVGAGI. V shed 8 bases and J shed 6 bases, with 8 bases lying between them. CDR3 length: 11 amino acids. CDR3 sequence: CASGQPNEQFF. DNA for the CDR3: TGTGCCAGCGGACAACCCAATGAGCAGTTCTTC.

The V and J genes are TRBV18 and TRBJ2-7, with D possibly TRBD2 on 6 matching bases. The V gene lost 2 bases and the J gene lost 4 bases, with 9 bases spanning the gap. CDR1 and CDR2 (germline): KGHSH, LQKENI. The CDR3 is 13 amino acids. CDR3 sequence (DNA): TGTGCCAGCTCACCATCGGGAGAGTACGAGCAGTACTTC. Amino acids: CASSPSGEYEQYF.